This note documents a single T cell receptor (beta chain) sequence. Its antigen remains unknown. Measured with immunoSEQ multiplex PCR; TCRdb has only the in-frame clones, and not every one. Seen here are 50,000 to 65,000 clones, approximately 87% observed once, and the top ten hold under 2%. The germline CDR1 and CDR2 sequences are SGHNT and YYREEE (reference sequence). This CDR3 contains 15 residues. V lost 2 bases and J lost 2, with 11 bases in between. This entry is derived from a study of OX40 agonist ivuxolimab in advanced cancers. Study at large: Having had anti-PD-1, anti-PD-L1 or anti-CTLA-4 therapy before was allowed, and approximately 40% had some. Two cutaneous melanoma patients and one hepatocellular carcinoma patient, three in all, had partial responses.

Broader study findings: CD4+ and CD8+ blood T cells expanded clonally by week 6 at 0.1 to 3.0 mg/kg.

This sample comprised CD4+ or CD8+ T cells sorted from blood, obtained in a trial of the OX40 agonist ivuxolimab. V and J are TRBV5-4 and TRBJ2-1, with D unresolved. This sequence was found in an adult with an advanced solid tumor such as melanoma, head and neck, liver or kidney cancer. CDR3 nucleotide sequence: TGTGCCAGCAGCTTAGGGTCCCAAGCCTACAATGAGCAGTTCTTC. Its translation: CASSLGSQAYNEQFF.